The 10 T cell receptor beta chains below all came from one sample that was sequenced in a study of tumor and adjacent non-tumor tissue in lung cancer. Three rounds of nested PCR, following a modified ARM-PCR protocol, produced the TCRbeta library. TCRdb re-called the multiplex PCR reads with MiXCR, one entry per CDR3 protein. Among about 100,000 distinct CDR3 sequences listed, roughly 60% were seen once. RNA was extracted from bulk tissue without any cell sorting. This non-tumor lung sample came from over 3 cm beyond the tumor edge. Material: distant non-tumor lung tissue. The source of these receptors is a man under 40 with non-small cell lung cancer.

A word on this clonotype: A much bigger clone sits one base away, suggesting this may be a read error. The chain has TRBV10-3 and TRBJ2-5, with 9 nucleotides matching TRBD1. The CDR3 length is 13 residues. In germline, CDR1 is ENHRY, CDR2 SYGVKD. V trimming: 7 bases; J trimming: 7 bases; junction bases outside the gene matches: 7. This chain's CDR3 is CAIKGQGGGTQYF. CDR3 DNA sequence: TGTGCCATCAAGGGACAGGGAGGGGGGACCCAGTACTTC.

Note on this clonotype: A much larger clone is a single base away; this may be a read error. The chain couples TRBV11-2 to TRBJ2-1, with D tentatively TRBD2 (6 bases). Germline assignment: CDR1 SGHAT and CDR2 FQNNGV. Trimming cost V 5 bases and J 6 bases, with 17 bases left between them. The CDR3 sequence is 15 residues long. The CDR3 sequence: CASSRGLRAANEQFF. In DNA form, the CDR3 reads TGTGCCAGCAGCCGTGGACTAAGGGCCGCCAATGAGCAGTTCTTC. Combining the CDR3 with reference TRBV11-2 and TRBJ2-1 gives the whole variable domain EAGVAQSPRYKIIEKRQSVAFWCNPISGHATLYWYQQILGQGPKLLIQFQNNGVVDDSQLPKDRFSAERLKGVDSTLKIQPAKLEDSAVYLCASSRGLRAANEQFFGPGTRLTVL.

A note on this clonotype: A much larger clonotype is one base distant, so this may be a read error. This rearrangement joins TRBV5-6 to TRBJ2-2; 8 bases line up with TRBD1. The germline V gene has CDR1 SGHDT and CDR2 YYEEEE. J gave up 3 bases and V 4 bases, and 5 bases lay outside the gene matches. This CDR3 spans 15 amino acids. The CDR3 sequence is CASSLQGVYTGELFF. DNA of the CDR3: TGTGCCAGCAGCCTACAGGGGGTCTACACCGGGGAGCTGTTTTTT.

Concerning this clonotype itself: At one end the junction does not follow the germline gene, possibly because of a read error. V gene TRBV20-1 combines with J gene TRBJ1-6; TRBD1 is a possible D gene (6 bases). This CDR3 has 12 amino acids. In germline, CDR1 is DFQATT, CDR2 SNEGSKA (reference sequence). The CDR3 is CCARGTTSPLHF. CDR3 sequence (DNA): TGCTGTGCTAGAGGGACAACTTCACCCCTCCACTTT.

With respect to this clonotype: One end of the junction varies from germline; a read error may be responsible. The V call is TRBV25-1, the J call TRBJ2-3; D not certain. From germline, CDR1 is MGHDK and CDR2 SYGVNS. This CDR3 has 12 residues. The CDR3 DNA reads TGTGCCAGCAGTCAAGTAACAGATGCGCAGTATTTT. Translation gives CASSQVTDAQYF.

This clonotype was picked up many times. V is TRBV6-6 and J is TRBJ2-1; TRBD2 agrees at 12 bases. Per germline, CDR1 MNHNY and CDR2 SVGAGI (reference sequence). CDR3 length: 15 residues. The J segment lost 6 bases and the V segment lost 5 bases, leaving 5 bases of the junction unmatched. CDR3: CASSDRLAGANEQFF. As DNA, the CDR3 is TGTGCCAGCAGTGATAGACTAGCGGGGGCCAATGAGCAGTTCTTC.

Points on this clonotype: It may be a read error: a sequence one base away is much more abundant. The chain recombines TRBV4-1 with TRBJ1-1; D may be TRBD1 (6 bases). Germline V gene data show CDR1 as MGHRA and CDR2 as YSYEKL. The CDR3 is made up of 16 amino acids. The CDR3 coding sequence is TGCGCCAGCAGCCAAGTTAGGGGGATAGGGAACACTCAAGCTTTCTTT. The encoded protein is CASSQVRGIGNTQAFF.

The CDR3 loop reads CSATFPGTSTDTQYF. In nucleotides, the CDR3 is TGCAGTGCAACCTTTCCCGGGACCTCCACGGATACGCAGTATTTT. The chain links TRBV20-1 to TRBJ2-3; either TRBD1 or TRBD2 may fit D (5 bases each). Germline V CDR1 and CDR2: DFQATT, SNEGSKA (reference sequence). CDR3 length equals 15 residues. V was pared by 6 bases and J by 6 bases, with 22 bases between.

This chain joins TRBV20-1 and TRBJ2-3; the D gene is possibly TRBD2 (6 bases). CDR1 is DFQATT and CDR2 is SNEGSKA in the germline V gene (reference sequence). The V end was cut by 3 bases, the J end by 2 bases, with 12 bases between. The CDR3 has 14 residues. The CDR3 region has the DNA TGCAGTGCTAGCCGGAGCGGGCCCACAGATACGCAGTATTTT. Amino acid sequence: CSASRSGPTDTQYF.

This rearrangement joins TRBV20-1 to TRBJ2-7; D is possibly TRBD1 (7 bases). Trimming cost V 7 bases and J 4 bases, with 14 bases left between them. There are 12 residues in the CDR3. Germline values: CDR1 DFQATT, CDR2 SNEGSKA (reference sequence). The CDR3 region is CSVSQGRYEQYF. Here the CDR3 DNA reads TGCAGTGTCTCACAGGGGAGGTACGAGCAGTACTTC.